Shown below are 12 T cell receptor beta chains from a single sample sequenced in a study of blood T cell repertoires in COVID-19. Measured with immunoSEQ multiplex PCR; TCRdb has only the in-frame clones, and not every one. The sample includes hundreds of thousands of clones, around 92% of them seen just once. The sample comprised peripheral blood. The receptors were gathered from a woman aged 25 to 45 with COVID-19, enrolled during active disease.

The rearrangement joins TRBV4-2 to TRBJ2-1; no clear D. CDR1 is LGHNA, CDR2 YNFKEQ, per germline. The CDR3 extends over 17 amino acids. The germline V and J ends were trimmed by 6 bases and 0 bases, with 18 bases remaining between them. CDR3 nucleotides: TGTGCCAGCAGGTCCAACGGAGCGCGGAGCTCCTACAATGAGCAGTTCTTC. It yields the protein CASRSNGARSSYNEQFF.

The chain's CDR3 is CASSQSGSLTSRNTGELFF. CDR3 coding DNA: TGTGCCAGCAGCCAAAGTGGGTCCTTGACTAGCAGGAACACCGGGGAGCTGTTTTTT. V and J are TRBV3-1 (or the pseudogene TRBV3-2) and TRBJ2-2, with 7 nucleotides matching TRBD2. J gave up 1 base and V 2 bases, and 13 bases lay outside the gene matches. There are 19 residues in the CDR3. In germline, CDR1 is LGHDT, CDR2 YNNKEL (reference sequence).

The rearrangement joins TRBV2 to TRBJ1-6, with TRBD1 identical over 7 bases. Per the germline V gene, CDR1 is SNHLY and CDR2 is FYNNEI. The ends lost 4 bases at V and 7 bases at J; junction bases unmatched: 7. CDR3 size: 15 residues. The CDR3 is CASSGPGQINSPLHF. The CDR3 nucleotides are TGTGCCAGCAGTGGGCCGGGACAGATAAATTCACCCCTCCACTTT.

There are a few counts of this clone. The chain is built from TRBV18 and TRBJ2-1; 10 nucleotides match TRBD2. CDR3 size: 16 residues. Germline trimming cut 0 bases from V and 4 bases from J; bases unmatched to any gene: 3. From germline, CDR1 is KGHSH and CDR2 LQKENI. CDR3 protein: CASSPPSAGGYNEQFF. The DNA for the CDR3 is TGTGCCAGCTCACCACCGTCAGCGGGGGGGTACAATGAGCAGTTCTTC. Full variable domain (outside the CDR3, taken from reference TRBV18 and TRBJ2-1): NAGVMQNPRHLVRRRGQEARLRCSPMKGHSHVYWYRQLPEEGLKFMVYLQKENIIDESGMPKERFSAEFPKEGPSILRIQQVVRGDSAAYFCASSPPSAGGYNEQFFGPGTRLTVL.

The rearrangement links TRBV14 to TRBJ2-1; maybe TRBD2 (6 bases). The CDR3 consists of 14 residues. Germline V lookup: CDR1 SGHDN, CDR2 FVKESK. The germline V and J ends were trimmed by 0 bases and 9 bases, with 12 bases remaining between them. This CDR3 is CASSQEWRVGEQFF. The CDR3 DNA is TGTGCCAGCAGCCAAGAATGGAGGGTTGGTGAGCAGTTCTTC.

There are a few counts of this clone. The chain combines TRBV21-1 with TRBJ1-5. TRBV21-1 constitutes a pseudogene. This CDR3 spans 16 amino acids. Here the CDR3 reads CASSKVRRRGNQPQHF. The CDR3 coding sequence is TGTGCCAGCAGCAAAGTGCGGCGGAGGGGCAATCAGCCCCAGCATTTT.

This chain joins TRBV6-5 and TRBJ1-2, with D possibly TRBD1 on 6 matching bases. The germline CDR1 and CDR2 sequences are MNHEY and SVGAGI. V was trimmed by 4 bases and J by 2 bases, leaving 14 bases between them. This CDR3 has 15 residues. The CDR3 DNA reads TGTGCCAGCAGTTCGTCCGGGACATTCAACTATGGCTACACCTTC. Translating it yields CASSSSGTFNYGYTF.

V and J are TRBV5-6 and TRBJ2-3, with D possibly TRBD2 on 7 matching bases. This CDR3 comprises 15 residues. V lost 5 bases and J lost 2, with 15 bases in between. Looked up from germline, CDR1 is SGHDT and CDR2 is YYEEEE. CDR3 bases: TGTGCCAGCAGAAATTGGGGGGGCCTCACAGATACGCAGTATTTT. It yields the protein CASRNWGGLTDTQYF.

The chain links TRBV6-2 or TRBV6-3 to TRBJ1-3; possibly TRBD1 for D (5 bases). The length of the CDR3 is 15 residues. The V end was cut by 2 bases, the J end by 2 bases, with 10 bases between. CDR1 MNHEY and CDR2 SVGEGT come from the germline V gene. For the CDR3, the DNA is TGTGCCAGCAGTTACGAGGTACAGGCTGGAAACACCATATATTTT. Protein sequence: CASSYEVQAGNTIYF.

This chain connects TRBV5-6 to TRBJ1-2, with TRBD1 matching 8 bases. The CDR3 is 13 residues long. CDR1 and CDR2 from the germline V gene are SGHDT and YYEEEE. The junction had 2 bases not matched to a gene; V was cut back by 3 bases and J by 4 bases. CDR3 sequence reads: CASSWGTGYGYTF. The CDR3 DNA reads as TGTGCCAGCAGCTGGGGGACAGGCTATGGCTACACCTTC.

This clone was seen a handful of times. The chain has TRBV18 and TRBJ1-4; D possibly corresponds to TRBD1 (6 bases). There are 14 residues in the CDR3. Trimming stripped 1 base from V and 6 bases from J, with 9 bases between. Germline V gene sequence: CDR1 KGHSH, CDR2 LQKENI. DNA for the CDR3: TGTGCCAGCTCACCACAACAGGGTGATGAAAAACTGTTTTTT. Translating gives CASSPQQGDEKLFF.

The J gene is TRBJ1-1, the V gene TRBV10-3, with 8 positions matching TRBD1. With 1 base clipped from V and 1 base from J, the junction kept 8 bases outside the gene matches. The CDR3 consists of 17 residues. Germline V gene sequence: CDR1 ENHRY, CDR2 SYGVKD. The CDR3 bases are TGTGCCATCAGTGAGTTCCCCCGGGACAGGAAGAACACTGAAGCTTTCTTT. Translated: CAISEFPRDRKNTEAFF.